This entry concerns a single T cell receptor beta chain. The target antigen is unknown. Profiling relied on immunoSEQ multiplex PCR, and the TCRdb table lists in-frame clones only, not all of them. This sample has a few million clones, with 85% to 95% found just once. The data were taken from a study of shared clonotypes between healthy human individuals. Overall study results and limits: Non-shared clonotypes showed lower generation probabilities than clonotypes common to all four donors.

The germline gives CDR1 MGHRA, CDR2 YSYEKL. Unmatched junction bases numbered 5, after V lost 3 bases and J lost 1 base. This CDR3 region has 17 residues. V usage is TRBV4-1 and J usage is TRBJ2-2, with 10 bases identical to TRBD2. The clonotype originates from a man aged 18 to 30 in good health. The sample consisted of naive CD4+ T cells sorted from blood. Subset described: CD45RA+ positively selected. CDR3 in DNA: TGCGCCAGCAGCCACCTACTAGCGGGACTGAACACCGGGGAGCTGTTTTTT. Protein product: CASSHLLAGLNTGELFF.